The 30 T cell receptor beta chains in this list originate from one sample, sequenced in a study of CD8 T cells in ankylosing spondylitis. Each CDR3 protein is one row after TCRdb ran MiXCR on the 5' RACE reads. The table records some 200,000 distinct CDR3 sequences, roughly 6.6% of them present only once. Study results and caveats: Seemingly distinctive of ankylosing spondylitis blood was a TCR beta motif formed by eight highly homologous variants.

Their antigens remain unidentified. The sample taken for sequencing was blood, either unsorted or a sorted T cell fraction (not recorded which). The receptor set was obtained from a male donor with ankylosing spondylitis.

The genes are TRBV7-9 and TRBJ2-2; 7 bases align to TRBD1. CDR1 is SEHNR, CDR2 FQNEAQ, per germline (reference sequence). The V and J ends lost 1 base and 10 bases, in that order; junction bases with no gene match: 6. CDR3 length equals 14 residues. The CDR3 protein is CASSLGTGIVELFF. The CDR3 DNA is TGTGCCAGCAGCTTAGGGACAGGAATCGTGGAGCTGTTTTTT. Variable domain in full (rest from reference TRBV7-9 and TRBJ2-2): DTGVSQNPRHKITKRGQNVTFRCDPISEHNRLYWYRQTLGQGPEFLTYFQNEAQLEKSRLLSDRFSAERPKGSFSTLEIQRTEQGDSAMYLCASSLGTGIVELFFGEGSRLTVL.

The table lists this clonotype with many counts. This sequence joins TRBV29-1 and TRBJ2-7; a weak D match, TRBD1 (6 bases). V dropped 4 bases and J dropped 3 bases, with 16 bases sitting between them. This CDR3 spans 14 amino acids. Germline V gene lookup returns CDR1 SQVTM and CDR2 ANQGSEA. In DNA form, the CDR3 reads TGCAGCGTTGTACCTGGACAGTTTGGCTACGAGCAGTACTTC. Translation: CSVVPGQFGYEQYF.

This clonotype has ten or more counts. The rearrangement uses TRBV7-8 and TRBJ2-7; D call uncertain. The V and J ends lost 4 bases and 0 bases respectively, with 13 bases between them. Germline V CDR1 and CDR2: SGHVS, FQNEAQ. The CDR3 consists of 15 residues. The CDR3 DNA reads TGTGCCAGCAGCTCCGGGCCACCAAGCTCCTACGAGCAGTACTTC. Its translation: CASSSGPPSSYEQYF.

In this sample, this clonotype turned up many times. The genes are TRBV20-1 and TRBJ2-3, with 11 nucleotides matching TRBD2. The CDR3 spans 16 residues. V shed 0 bases, J shed 3 bases, and the junction held 5 bases outside the gene matches. CDR1 is DFQATT, CDR2 SNEGSKA, per germline (reference sequence). The CDR3 nucleotides are TGCAGTGCTAGAGAGTTACTAGCGGGAGAGACAGATACGCAGTATTTT. This gives the protein CSARELLAGETDTQYF.

The table lists this clonotype with a few counts. The chain employs TRBV7-9 and TRBJ2-3; maybe TRBD2 (5 bases). This CDR3 is 14 amino acids long. Trimming left V 3 bases short and J 4 bases short, with 11 bases between. Germline CDR1 is SEHNR and CDR2 is FQNEAQ (reference sequence). In DNA, the CDR3 is TGTGCCAGCAGCTTGTCCCAACTAGCAGATACGCAGTATTTT. It yields the protein CASSLSQLADTQYF. Full variable domain (outside the CDR3, taken from reference TRBV7-9 and TRBJ2-3): DTGVSQNPRHKITKRGQNVTFRCDPISEHNRLYWYRQTLGQGPEFLTYFQNEAQLEKSRLLSDRFSAERPKGSFSTLEIQRTEQGDSAMYLCASSLSQLADTQYFGPGTRLTVL.

This clonotype has at least ten counts. The chain links TRBV6-1 to TRBJ1-1, with 10 positions matching TRBD1. V shed 8 bases, J shed 5 bases, and the junction held 14 bases outside the gene matches. Germline V lookup: CDR1 MNHNS, CDR2 SASEGT. This CDR3 spans 16 amino acids. CDR3 region: CASPTRDRGQGTEAFF. The CDR3 DNA sequence: TGTGCCAGCCCCACCCGAGACAGGGGGCAAGGGACTGAAGCTTTCTTT.

There are many counts of this clonotype. This sequence joins TRBV6-2 or TRBV6-3 and TRBJ2-1, with no clear D. The V gene lost 8 bases and the J gene lost 5 bases, with 22 bases spanning the gap. CDR3 length: 16 residues. CDR1 is MNHEY, CDR2 SVGEGT, per germline. As DNA, the CDR3 is TGTGCCAGCCAGTCCTCCCAAAAGTGGGTCCACAATGAGCAGTTCTTC. This sequence encodes CASQSSQKWVHNEQFF.

This clonotype has at least ten counts. The J gene is TRBJ2-1, the V gene TRBV12-3 or TRBV12-4; TRBD1 or TRBD2 may be the D gene (6 bases each). Trimming took off 6 bases at V and 6 bases at J, with 15 bases between the two ends. This CDR3 comprises 14 residues. The CDR3 DNA is TGTGCCAGCAGCCCCGGGGGCTGGGGCAATGAGCAGTTCTTC. The encoded protein is CASSPGGWGNEQFF.

This clonotype came up a few times. This chain joins TRBV19 and TRBJ2-3, with 10 nucleotides matching TRBD2. Per germline, CDR1 LNHDA and CDR2 SQIVND (reference sequence). Germline trimming cut 4 bases from V and 0 bases from J; bases unmatched to any gene: 4. The CDR3 has 16 amino acids. The CDR3 DNA is TGTGCCAGTAGTACTCTAGCGGGGGTTAGCACAGATACGCAGTATTTT. It yields the protein CASSTLAGVSTDTQYF.

This chain links TRBV28 with TRBJ2-7; the D gene could be TRBD1 or TRBD2 (6 bases each). Germline V gene data show CDR1 as MDHEN and CDR2 as SYDVKM. V dropped 10 bases and J dropped 7 bases, with 14 bases sitting between them. The CDR3 is 11 residues long. For the CDR3, the DNA is TGTGCCACCAGGGGCGGGACAGAGCAGTACTTC. It specifies CATRGGTEQYF.

This clonotype was observed many times. The V gene is TRBV11-2, the J gene TRBJ2-5; TRBD2 agrees at 8 bases. The V segment lost 5 bases and the J segment 2 bases; nucleotides outside the gene matches: 22. Germline lookup yields CDR1 SGHAT and CDR2 FQNNGV. The CDR3 loop spans 20 amino acids. This CDR3 is CASSRQPGSGSVDGQETQYF. The CDR3 bases are TGTGCCAGCAGCCGCCAACCGGGGAGCGGGAGCGTAGATGGTCAAGAGACCCAGTACTTC.

In its sample, this clonotype was seen a few times. The V and J genes are TRBV7-9 and TRBJ2-7, with D unresolved. V dropped 4 bases and J dropped 1 base, with 8 bases sitting between them. Per the germline V gene, CDR1 is SEHNR and CDR2 is FQNEAQ (reference sequence). The CDR3 extends over 13 amino acids. The CDR3 region is CASSSPTSYEQYF. Written as DNA, the CDR3 is TGTGCCAGCAGCTCCCCCACATCCTACGAGCAGTACTTC.

This clonotype was found many times. The CDR3 nucleotides are TGTGCCAGCAGCTTAGAGTCCGCGGCAGGGGGCAATGAGCAGTTCTTC. Translated: CASSLESAAGGNEQFF. The chain uses TRBV13 and TRBJ2-1, with 7 bases identical to TRBD1. CDR3 size: 16 residues. In germline, CDR1 is PRHDT, CDR2 FYEKMQ (reference sequence). The V and J ends lost 1 base and 6 bases, in that order; junction bases with no gene match: 9.

This clonotype showed up many times. The gene calls are TRBV12-3 or TRBV12-4 and TRBJ1-5, with unresolved D. Trimming cost V 2 bases and J 6 bases, with 14 bases left between them. The CDR3 is 15 amino acids. The CDR3 DNA reads as TGTGCCAGCAGTTTAACCGGACGGGTGGGTCAGCCCCAGCATTTT. Translating it yields CASSLTGRVGQPQHF.

This clonotype was seen more than once but under ten times. This rearrangement joins TRBV4-2 to TRBJ2-2, with a tentative D call TRBD2 (5 bases). The CDR3 extends over 16 amino acids. The ends were cut back, 0 bases at V and 3 bases at J, with 11 bases in the middle. Germline V CDR1 and CDR2: LGHNA, YNFKEQ. CDR3 nucleotides: TGTGCCAGCAGCCAAGAAGAGGGTTTACACACCGGGGAGCTGTTTTTT. It translates to CASSQEEGLHTGELFF.

This clonotype was seen a few times. A much larger clone lies one base from this, so it may be a read error. The rearrangement uses TRBV2 and TRBJ2-3; TRBD1 aligns across 8 bases. This CDR3 comprises 18 residues. Germline CDR1 SNHLY, CDR2 FYNNEI. The CDR3 loop reads CTSSPPPRQGQDTDTQYF. CDR3 nucleotides: TGTACCAGCAGTCCACCCCCTAGACAGGGACAGGACACAGATACGCAGTATTTT.

This clonotype was counted only a few times. The chain links TRBV7-8 to TRBJ2-5; the D gene could be TRBD1 or TRBD2 (5 bases each). The CDR3 consists of 16 residues. The germline gives CDR1 SGHVS, CDR2 FQNEAQ. The V end lost 0 bases, the J end lost 5 bases, and 16 bases lay between the germline ends. As DNA, the CDR3 is TGTGCCAGCAGCTTAGCCCAAGGGACCCTTGGGGAGACCCAGTACTTC. This encodes CASSLAQGTLGETQYF.

This clonotype was observed at least ten times. Here the CDR3 DNA reads TGTGCCAGCAGCCCATCTTGGGGTGAAAAACTGTTTTTT. Translated, it gives CASSPSWGEKLFF. The chain is built from TRBV9 and TRBJ1-4; D remains ambiguous. The ends were cut back, 4 bases at V and 7 bases at J, with 11 bases in the middle. This CDR3 is built from 13 residues. Per germline, CDR1 SGDLS and CDR2 YYNGEE.

The table lists this clonotype with many counts. This chain links TRBV4-3 with TRBJ2-1, with 10 bases matching TRBD1. The germline gives CDR1 LGHNA, CDR2 YSLEER. The V and J ends lost 0 bases and 4 bases, in that order; junction bases with no gene match: 0. The CDR3 runs 15 residues. The CDR3 here is CASSQEGQGYNEQFF. The DNA for the CDR3 is TGCGCCAGCAGCCAAGAGGGACAGGGGTACAATGAGCAGTTCTTC.

This clonotype was seen ten or more times. The chain carries TRBV6-2 or TRBV6-3 and TRBJ2-2; the match to TRBD2 covers 13 bases. This CDR3 has 16 residues. Germline CDR1 and CDR2: MNHEY and SVGEGT. Trimming took 6 bases from V and 5 from J; bases not matched to a gene: 6. Here the CDR3 DNA reads TGTGCCAGCAGCCTCGGACTAGCGGGGGAGACCGGGGAGCTGTTTTTT. It codes for CASSLGLAGETGELFF.

The sample holds many counts of this clonotype. The V gene is TRBV10-3, the J gene TRBJ1-2, with D possibly TRBD1 on 6 matching bases. The CDR3 extends over 11 amino acids. Trimming pared 10 bases from V and 4 bases from J, leaving 10 bases between. Germline V gene lookup returns CDR1 ENHRY and CDR2 SYGVKD. Written as DNA, the CDR3 is TGTGCCACAACGGACAGCTATGGCTACACCTTC. Translated, it gives CATTDSYGYTF.

This clonotype was counted ten times or more. The chain is built from TRBV11-2 and TRBJ2-1, with D possibly TRBD2 on 6 matching bases. The germline V and J ends were trimmed by 1 base and 9 bases, with 7 bases remaining between them. CDR1 is SGHAT and CDR2 is FQNNGV in the germline V gene. This CDR3 contains 12 residues. The DNA for the CDR3 is TGTGCCAGCAGCTTAGCGGGAGTTGAGCAGTTCTTC. It codes for CASSLAGVEQFF.

This clonotype turned up a few times. The chain links TRBV5-6 to TRBJ2-5; 9 nucleotides match TRBD1. Germline CDR1 and CDR2: SGHDT and YYEEEE. Losses at the gene ends were 4 bases for V and 4 bases for J; bases not matched to a gene: 14. The CDR3 totals 17 residues. The chain's CDR3 is CASSLRPGTGFRETQYF. The CDR3 nucleotides read TGTGCCAGCAGCCTCAGACCCGGGACAGGGTTTCGAGAGACCCAGTACTTC.

This clonotype was found many times. The V call is TRBV28, the J call TRBJ2-5; D might be TRBD1 (6 bases). The CDR3 has 14 amino acids. Trimming shortened V by 8 bases and J by 4 bases, and 17 bases separated the two germline ends. Germline loops: CDR1 MDHEN, CDR2 SYDVKM. This CDR3 is CASGRTDLRETQYF. The CDR3 region has the DNA TGTGCCAGCGGACGGACAGACCTGAGAGAGACCCAGTACTTC.

V usage is TRBV4-1 and J usage is TRBJ1-1; the D gene is possibly TRBD1 (6 bases). Germline assignment: CDR1 MGHRA and CDR2 YSYEKL. V dropped 5 bases and J dropped 4 bases, with 17 bases sitting between them. This CDR3 is 15 amino acids long. CDR3 protein: CASSYAYRVGTEAFF. The CDR3 nucleotides read TGCGCCAGCAGCTACGCCTACAGGGTTGGCACTGAAGCTTTCTTT.

This clonotype was detected once. Just one base apart from a much larger clone, this may be a read error. This chain links TRBV12-3 or TRBV12-4 with TRBJ2-1; D call uncertain. The CDR3 has 12 amino acids. DNA of the CDR3: TGTGGCAGCAGTTACGCCTACAATGAGCAGTTCTTC. Its translation: CGSSYAYNEQFF.

In its sample, this clonotype was seen many times. The CDR3 DNA is TGTGCTAGTGGGACCGGGGGCCTCGGCACCTTC. This translates into CASGTGGLGTF. The chain couples TRBV12-5 to TRBJ1-2, with a possible D match to TRBD1 (6 bases). Germline V lookup: CDR1 LGHNT, CDR2 FRNRAP. Trimming pared 6 bases from V and 13 bases from J, leaving 15 bases between. The CDR3 covers 11 residues.

This clonotype has a count of ten or more. This chain links TRBV4-3 with TRBJ2-3, with TRBD1 as a possible D gene (5 bases). V shed 1 base and J shed 6 bases, with 11 bases lying between them. CDR1 is LGHNA and CDR2 is YSLEER in the germline V gene. The CDR3 spans 14 residues. The CDR3 sequence is CASSQAGSQDTQYF. CDR3 nucleotide sequence: TGCGCCAGCAGCCAAGCAGGGTCCCAGGATACGCAGTATTTT.

This clonotype was seen many times. The chain has TRBV5-6 and TRBJ1-1; a possible D gene is TRBD1 (5 bases). CDR1 is SGHDT, CDR2 YYEEEE, per germline. CDR3 size: 14 residues. V lost 2 bases, J lost 4 bases, and 12 bases lay in between. For the CDR3, the DNA is TGTGCCAGCAGCTTAAATGGGGCTTTCACTGAAGCTTTCTTT. Residues: CASSLNGAFTEAFF.

The V gene is TRBV6-2 or TRBV6-3, the J gene TRBJ2-3; 10 nucleotides match TRBD2. The CDR3 is 15 amino acids. Germline V gene data show CDR1 as MNHEY and CDR2 as SVGEGT. Trimming at V came to 7 bases and at J to 4 bases, leaving 8 bases not matched to a gene. CDR3: CASIQEREGSDTQYF. The DNA for the CDR3 is TGTGCCAGCATCCAGGAGCGGGAGGGTTCAGATACGCAGTATTTT.